This T cell receptor beta chain appears in the sequencing data of a study of identical twins. The CDR3 runs to 14 residues. Losses at the gene ends were 6 bases for V and 9 bases for J; bases not matched to a gene: 12. MiXCR was run by TCRdb on the 5' RACE reads, yielding one entry per CDR3 protein. Of some 590,000 distinct CDR3 sequences listed, approximately 9.6% were seen once; the top ten hold 2.5% to 3.5%. The sample also formed part of further work on yellow fever vaccine responses in identical twins.

The TCR was taken from a woman younger than 35 in good health. Sequenced input: PBMCs. This rearrangement joins TRBV12-3 or TRBV12-4 to TRBJ2-5, with 8 bases aligning to TRBD1. The CDR3 here is CASSPGGRWESQYF. The DNA of the CDR3 is TGTGCCAGCAGCCCAGGGGGCCGGTGGGAGTCCCAGTACTTC.